The entry below gives a single T cell receptor beta chain sequence along with its context. Its antigen is unknown. Generated by immunoSEQ multiplex PCR, the TCRdb table keeps only in-frame clones and is missing some. In the table there are over 250,000 clones, 70% to 90% of which are singletons. The source of the sample is a study of Ad26.COV2.S vaccination and SARS-CoV-2 variants. Trimming took 3 bases from V and 3 from J, leaving 9 bases between them. This CDR3 has 13 residues. Germline CDR1 reads SGHRS; CDR2 reads YFSETQ. Notes on the study in general: Substantial breadth in spike-specific CD8+ and CD4+ T cell responses was reportedly seen after vaccination.

Treatment reported: roughly 20 received Ad26.COV2.S at low or high dose, single or two shots; roughly five received placebo; per-sample allocation not given. The samples were gathered on day 63 after the first injection of vaccine or placebo. The rearrangement joins TRBV5-1 to TRBJ1-1, with D possibly TRBD1 on 5 matching bases. This TCR was sampled from a person aged 18-60 years who received the Ad26.COV2.S COVID-19 vaccine or a placebo. The sequences come from peripheral blood, collected in a trial of Ad26.COV2.S vaccine versus placebo. The CDR3 region has the DNA TGCGCCAGCAGCTCGCAACAGGACACTGAAGCTTTCTTT. Residues: CASSSQQDTEAFF.